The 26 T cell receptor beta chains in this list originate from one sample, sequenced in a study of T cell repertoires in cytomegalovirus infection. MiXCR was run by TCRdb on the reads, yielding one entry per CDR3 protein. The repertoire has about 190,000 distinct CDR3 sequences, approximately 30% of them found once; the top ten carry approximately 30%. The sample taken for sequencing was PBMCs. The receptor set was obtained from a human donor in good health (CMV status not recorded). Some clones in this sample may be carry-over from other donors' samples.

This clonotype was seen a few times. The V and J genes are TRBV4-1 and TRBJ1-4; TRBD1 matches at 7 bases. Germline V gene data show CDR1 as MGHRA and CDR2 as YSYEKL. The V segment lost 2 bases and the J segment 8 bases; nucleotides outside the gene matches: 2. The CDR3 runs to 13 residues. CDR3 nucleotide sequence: TGCGCCAGCAGCCAATGGACAGGCGAAAAACTGTTTTTT. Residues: CASSQWTGEKLFF.

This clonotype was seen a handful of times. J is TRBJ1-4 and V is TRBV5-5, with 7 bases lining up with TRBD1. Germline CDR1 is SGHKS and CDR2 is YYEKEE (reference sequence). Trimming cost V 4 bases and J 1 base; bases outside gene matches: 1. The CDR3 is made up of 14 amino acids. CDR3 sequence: CASSRDRTNEKLFF. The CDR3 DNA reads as TGTGCCAGCAGCCGGGACAGAACTAATGAAAAACTGTTTTTT.

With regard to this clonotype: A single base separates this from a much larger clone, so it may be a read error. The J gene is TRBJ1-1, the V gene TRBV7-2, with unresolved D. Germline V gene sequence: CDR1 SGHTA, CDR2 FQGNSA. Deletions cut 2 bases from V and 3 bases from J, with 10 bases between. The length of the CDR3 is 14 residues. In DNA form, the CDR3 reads TGTGCCAGCAGCTTATTGTGGCAGGACACTGAAGCTTTCTTT. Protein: CASSLLWQDTEAFF.

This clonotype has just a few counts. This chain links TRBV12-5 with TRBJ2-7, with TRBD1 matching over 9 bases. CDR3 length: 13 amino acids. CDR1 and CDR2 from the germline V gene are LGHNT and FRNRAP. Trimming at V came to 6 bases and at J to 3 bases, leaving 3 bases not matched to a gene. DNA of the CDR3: TGTGCTAGTGGGGGGACAGGGATCTACGAGCAGTACTTC. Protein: CASGGTGIYEQYF.

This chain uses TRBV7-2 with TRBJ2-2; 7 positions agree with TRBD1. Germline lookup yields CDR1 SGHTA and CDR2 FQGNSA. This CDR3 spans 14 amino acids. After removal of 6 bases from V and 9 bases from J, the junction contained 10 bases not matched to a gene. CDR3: CASRPGTVSRELFF. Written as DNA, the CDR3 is TGTGCCAGCAGACCCGGGACAGTTTCCCGGGAGCTGTTTTTT. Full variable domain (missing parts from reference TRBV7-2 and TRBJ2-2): GAGVSQSPSNKVTEKGKDVELRCDPISGHTALYWYRQSLGQGLEFLIYFQGNSAPDKSGLPSDRFSAERTGGSVSTLTIQRTQQEDSAVYLCASRPGTVSRELFFGEGSRLTVL.

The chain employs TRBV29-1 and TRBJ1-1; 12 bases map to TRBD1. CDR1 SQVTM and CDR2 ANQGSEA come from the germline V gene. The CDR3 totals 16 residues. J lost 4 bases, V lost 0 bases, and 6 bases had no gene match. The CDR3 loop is CSVEDRGTGGRTEAFF. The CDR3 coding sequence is TGCAGCGTTGAAGATCGGGGGACAGGGGGCCGCACTGAAGCTTTCTTT.

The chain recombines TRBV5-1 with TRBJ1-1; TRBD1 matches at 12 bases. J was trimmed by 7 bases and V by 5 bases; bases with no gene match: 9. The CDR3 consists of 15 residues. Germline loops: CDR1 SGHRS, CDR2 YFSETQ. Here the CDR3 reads CASSQPGQGAGEAFF. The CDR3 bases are TGCGCCAGCAGTCAACCGGGACAGGGGGCGGGTGAAGCTTTCTTT.

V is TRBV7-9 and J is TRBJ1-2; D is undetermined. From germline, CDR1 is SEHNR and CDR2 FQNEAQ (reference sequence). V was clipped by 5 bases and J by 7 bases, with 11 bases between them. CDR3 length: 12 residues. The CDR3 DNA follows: TGTGCCAGCAGCCCTACCTGGGGTGGCTACACCTTC. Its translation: CASSPTWGGYTF.

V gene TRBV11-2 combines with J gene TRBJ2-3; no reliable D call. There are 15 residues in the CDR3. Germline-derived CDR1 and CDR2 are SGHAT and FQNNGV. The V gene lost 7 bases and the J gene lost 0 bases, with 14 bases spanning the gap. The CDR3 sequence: CASKRQATSTDTQYF. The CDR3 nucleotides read TGTGCCAGCAAGAGGCAGGCAACAAGCACAGATACGCAGTATTTT. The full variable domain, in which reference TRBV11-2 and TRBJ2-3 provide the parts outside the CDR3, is EAGVAQSPRYKIIEKRQSVAFWCNPISGHATLYWYQQILGQGPKLLIQFQNNGVVDDSQLPKDRFSAERLKGVDSTLKIQPAKLEDSAVYLCASKRQATSTDTQYFGPGTRLTVL.

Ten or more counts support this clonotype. The CDR3 sequence: CASSLGTSTDTQYF. CDR3 bases: TGTGCCAGCAGCTTAGGGACTAGCACAGATACGCAGTATTTT. The chain carries TRBV7-9 and TRBJ2-3; weak D call: TRBD2 (5 bases). Germline CDR1 reads SEHNR; CDR2 reads FQNEAQ (reference sequence). The V gene lost 1 base and the J gene lost 0 bases, with 5 bases spanning the gap. The CDR3 has 14 residues.

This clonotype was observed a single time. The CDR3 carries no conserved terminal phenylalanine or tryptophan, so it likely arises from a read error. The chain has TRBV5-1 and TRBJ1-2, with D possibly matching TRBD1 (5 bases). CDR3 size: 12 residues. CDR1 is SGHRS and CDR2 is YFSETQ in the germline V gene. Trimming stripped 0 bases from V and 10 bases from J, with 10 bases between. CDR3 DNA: TGCGCCAGCAGCTTGGAAGGGGTTGTCTACACCCTC. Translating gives CASSLEGVVYTL.

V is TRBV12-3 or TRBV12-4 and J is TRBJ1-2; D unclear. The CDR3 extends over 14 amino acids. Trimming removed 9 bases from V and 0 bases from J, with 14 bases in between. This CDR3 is CASAGRRANYGYTF. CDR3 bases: TGTGCCAGTGCCGGGAGGAGGGCTAACTATGGCTACACCTTC.

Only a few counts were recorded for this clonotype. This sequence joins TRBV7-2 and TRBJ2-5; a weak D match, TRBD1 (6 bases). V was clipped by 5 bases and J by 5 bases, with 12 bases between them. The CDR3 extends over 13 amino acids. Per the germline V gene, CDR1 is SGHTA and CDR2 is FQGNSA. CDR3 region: CASSQRRGETQYF. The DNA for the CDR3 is TGTGCCAGCAGCCAACGAAGGGGGGAGACCCAGTACTTC.

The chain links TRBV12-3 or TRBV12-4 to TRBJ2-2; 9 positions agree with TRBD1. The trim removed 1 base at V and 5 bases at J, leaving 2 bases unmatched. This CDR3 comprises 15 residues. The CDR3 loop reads CASSLGGQGTGELFF. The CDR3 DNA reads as TGTGCCAGCAGTTTAGGTGGACAGGGGACCGGGGAGCTGTTTTTT.

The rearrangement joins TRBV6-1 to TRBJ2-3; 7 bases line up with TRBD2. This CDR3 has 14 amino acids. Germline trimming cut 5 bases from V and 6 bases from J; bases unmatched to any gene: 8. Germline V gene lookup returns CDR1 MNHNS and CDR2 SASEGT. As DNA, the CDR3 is TGTGCCAGCAGTCCCACGGGGGGACCGGATACGCAGTATTTT. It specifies CASSPTGGPDTQYF.

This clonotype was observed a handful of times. CDR3: CASSPIASGANVLTF. The CDR3 nucleotides are TGTGCCAGCAGCCCCATAGCGTCTGGGGCCAACGTCCTGACTTTC. The chain recombines TRBV7-6 with TRBJ2-6; tentatively, D is TRBD2 (5 bases). Germline V gene sequence: CDR1 SGHVS, CDR2 FNYEAQ. The CDR3 runs 15 residues. Trimming cost V 5 bases and J 1 base, with 9 bases left between them.

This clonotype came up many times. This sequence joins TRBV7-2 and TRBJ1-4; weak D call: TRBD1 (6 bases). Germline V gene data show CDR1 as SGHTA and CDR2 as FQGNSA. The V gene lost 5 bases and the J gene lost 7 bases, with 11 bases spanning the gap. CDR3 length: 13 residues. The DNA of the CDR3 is TGTGCCAGCAGCGAACCGGGGGCTGAAAAACTGTTTTTT. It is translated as CASSEPGAEKLFF. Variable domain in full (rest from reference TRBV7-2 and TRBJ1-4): GAGVSQSPSNKVTEKGKDVELRCDPISGHTALYWYRQSLGQGLEFLIYFQGNSAPDKSGLPSDRFSAERTGGSVSTLTIQRTQQEDSAVYLCASSEPGAEKLFFGSGTQLSVL.

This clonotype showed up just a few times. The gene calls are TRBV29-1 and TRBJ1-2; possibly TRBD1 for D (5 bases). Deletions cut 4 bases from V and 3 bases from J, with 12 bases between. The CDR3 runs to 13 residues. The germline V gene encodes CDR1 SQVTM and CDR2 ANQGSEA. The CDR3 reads CSVGRGADYGYTF. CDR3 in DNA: TGCAGCGTTGGCCGGGGCGCGGACTATGGCTACACCTTC. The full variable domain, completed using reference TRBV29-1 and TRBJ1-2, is SAVISQKPSRDICQRGTSLTIQCQVDSQVTMMFWYRQQPGQSLTLIATANQGSEATYESGFVIDKFPISRPNLTFSTLTVSNMSPEDSSIYLCSVGRGADYGYTFGSGTRLTVV.

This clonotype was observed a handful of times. In DNA, the CDR3 is TGTGCCAGCAGTGATAACAGGGGATCCCTCTATGGCTACACCTTC. This gives the protein CASSDNRGSLYGYTF. The rearrangement links TRBV2 to TRBJ1-2; 7 positions agree with TRBD1. Germline CDR1 is SNHLY and CDR2 is FYNNEI. The trim removed 3 bases at V and 4 bases at J, leaving 8 bases unmatched. The CDR3 runs 15 residues.

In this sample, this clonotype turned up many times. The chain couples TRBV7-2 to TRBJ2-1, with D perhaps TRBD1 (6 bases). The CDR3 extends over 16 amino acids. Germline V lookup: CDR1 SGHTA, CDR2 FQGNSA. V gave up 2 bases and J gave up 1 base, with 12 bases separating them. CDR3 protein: CASSLIGRGSYNEQFF. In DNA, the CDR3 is TGTGCCAGCAGCTTAATCGGCAGGGGTTCCTACAATGAGCAGTTCTTC.

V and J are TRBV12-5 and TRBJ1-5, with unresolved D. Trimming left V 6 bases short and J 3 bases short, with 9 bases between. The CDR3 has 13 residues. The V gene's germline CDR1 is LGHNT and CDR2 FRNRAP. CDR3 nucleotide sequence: TGTGCTAGTGGCTTCAGTATCAATCAGCCCCAGCATTTT. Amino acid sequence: CASGFSINQPQHF.

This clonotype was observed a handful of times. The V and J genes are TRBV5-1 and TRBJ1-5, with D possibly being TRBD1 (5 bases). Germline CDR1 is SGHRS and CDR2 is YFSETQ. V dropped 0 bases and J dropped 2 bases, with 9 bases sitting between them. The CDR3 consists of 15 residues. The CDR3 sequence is CASSLAGVGNQPQHF. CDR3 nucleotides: TGCGCCAGCAGCTTGGCGGGGGTGGGCAATCAGCCCCAGCATTTT.

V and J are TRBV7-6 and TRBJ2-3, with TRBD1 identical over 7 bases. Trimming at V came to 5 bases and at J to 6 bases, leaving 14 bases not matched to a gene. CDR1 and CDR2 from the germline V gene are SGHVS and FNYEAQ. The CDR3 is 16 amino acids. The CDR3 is CASSPRWTGGEDTQYF. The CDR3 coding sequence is TGTGCCAGCAGCCCCCGGTGGACAGGTGGAGAGGATACGCAGTATTTT.

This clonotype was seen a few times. CDR3 region: CASSLRVFQPQHF. The CDR3 DNA is TGTGCCAGCAGTCTTAGGGTTTTTCAGCCCCAGCATTTT. This chain links TRBV7-2 with TRBJ1-5; no reliable D call. CDR1 SGHTA and CDR2 FQGNSA come from the germline V gene. This CDR3 is built from 13 residues. Trimming removed 6 bases from V and 6 bases from J, with 12 bases in between.

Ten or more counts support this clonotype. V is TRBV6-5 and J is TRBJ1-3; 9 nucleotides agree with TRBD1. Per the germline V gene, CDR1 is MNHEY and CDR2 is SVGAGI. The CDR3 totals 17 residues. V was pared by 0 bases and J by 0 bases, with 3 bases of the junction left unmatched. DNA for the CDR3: TGTGCCAGCAGTTACTCTGGGACAGGGCACTCTGGAAACACCATATATTTT. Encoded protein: CASSYSGTGHSGNTIYF.

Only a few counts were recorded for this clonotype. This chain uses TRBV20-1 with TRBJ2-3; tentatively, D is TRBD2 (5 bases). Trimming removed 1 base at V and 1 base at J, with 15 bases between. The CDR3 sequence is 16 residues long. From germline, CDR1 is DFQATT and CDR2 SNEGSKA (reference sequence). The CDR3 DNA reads TGCAGTGCTAGAGGGAGGACCCCGACGGGCACAGATACGCAGTATTTT. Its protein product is CSARGRTPTGTDTQYF.